This T cell receptor (beta chain) was sequenced during a study of shared clonotypes between healthy human individuals. CDR1 LNHDA and CDR2 SQIVND come from the germline V gene (reference sequence). The CDR3 runs to 14 residues. The ends were cut back, 7 bases at V and 0 bases at J, with 12 bases in the middle. Clones were sequenced by immunoSEQ multiplex PCR, and TCRdb holds only the in-frame ones, with some missing. The sample has around 700,000 clones, approximately 79% seen once. The TCR was taken from a young woman in good health. The sample taken for sequencing was memory CD4+ T cells sorted from blood. Documented subset: CD45RA-negative fraction. The chain joins TRBV19 to TRBJ1-1; D not resolved. The DNA of the CDR3 is TGTGCCAGTACCCAGGACGGAATGAACACTGAAGCTTTCTTT. This codes for CASTQDGMNTEAFF.